The 27 T cell receptor beta chains presented below share a single source sample, sequenced in a study of shared clonotypes between healthy human individuals (dated by TCRdb to about 2020). Libraries were constructed by the immunoSEQ multiplex PCR assay. Here the immuneACCESS table is served through TCRdb, limited to in-frame sequences with V and J called. Missing clones are a known gap in these copies; in checked studies unresolved V genes cover under half, and the rest lacks a known reason. For this sample there are about 1.5 million clones; 95% to 99% appear just once. About 0.42% of the sample goes to the ten largest clones. Material for sequencing was naive CD4+ T cells sorted from blood. The sample's cell subset or site label is to be understood as: CD45RA+ positively selected. The receptors come from a man aged 25 to 40 in good health.

The V call is TRBV18, the J call TRBJ2-7; D remains ambiguous. Germline assignment: CDR1 KGHSH and CDR2 LQKENI. The germline V and J ends were trimmed by 0 bases and 3 bases, with 12 bases remaining between them. This CDR3 is built from 15 residues. The CDR3 region is CASSPPLGRSYEQYF. CDR3 nucleotide sequence: TGTGCCAGCTCACCACCTTTAGGACGGAGCTACGAGCAGTACTTC.

The chain employs TRBV10-3 and TRBJ2-5; 7 nucleotides agree with TRBD1. The germline V gene encodes CDR1 ENHRY and CDR2 SYGVKD. The CDR3 consists of 13 residues. V trimming: 6 bases; J trimming: 0 bases; junction bases outside the gene matches: 1. The CDR3 reads CAIRGTDQETQYF. As DNA, the CDR3 is TGTGCCATCAGGGGGACAGACCAAGAGACCCAGTACTTC.

Of note for this clone: The sample has other DNA sequences that encode this CDR3 too. This chain uses TRBV9 with TRBJ2-7, with D possibly TRBD2 on 5 matching bases. The V and J ends lost 3 bases and 2 bases respectively, with 9 bases between them. This CDR3 comprises 13 residues. Germline V CDR1 and CDR2: SGDLS, YYNGEE. CDR3 in DNA: TGTGCCAGCAGCGGTCGGGGTGCCTACGAGCAGTACTTC. It encodes CASSGRGAYEQYF.

The V and J genes are TRBV7-6 and TRBJ2-7, with 11 bases identical to TRBD2. The CDR3 runs to 18 residues. CDR1 is SGHVS, CDR2 FNYEAQ, per germline. The V and J ends lost 0 bases and 2 bases, in that order; junction bases with no gene match: 9. This CDR3 is CASSLAVAGGATAYEQYF. CDR3 bases: TGTGCCAGCAGCTTAGCGGTAGCGGGAGGGGCTACCGCCTACGAGCAGTACTTC.

V usage is TRBV7-8 and J usage is TRBJ1-5; a possible D gene is TRBD1 (6 bases). CDR3 size: 17 residues. Germline lookup yields CDR1 SGHVS and CDR2 FQNEAQ. V was pared by 0 bases and J by 2 bases, with 14 bases between. CDR3 amino acids: CASSLAGTMGGNQPQHF. The CDR3 bases are TGTGCCAGCAGCTTAGCCGGGACAATGGGTGGCAATCAGCCCCAGCATTTT.

The chain's CDR3 is CAWSVGAPGEQFF. The CDR3 DNA reads TGTGCCTGGAGTGTAGGGGCCCCTGGGGAGCAGTTCTTC. The V gene is TRBV30, the J gene TRBJ2-1; tentative D call: TRBD1 (5 bases). Germline-derived CDR1 and CDR2 are GTSNPN and SVGIG (reference sequence). The V end was cut by 0 bases, the J end by 10 bases, with 13 bases between. The CDR3 extends over 13 amino acids. Complete variable domain (other parts from reference TRBV30 and TRBJ2-1): SQTIHQWPATLVQPVGSPLSLECTVEGTSNPNLYWYRQAAGRGLQLLFYSVGIGQISSEVPQNLSASRPQDRQFILSSKKLLLSDSGFYLCAWSVGAPGEQFFGPGTRLTVL.

The V call is TRBV10-2, the J call TRBJ2-7; possible D gene TRBD2, 7 bases. The CDR3 has 12 amino acids. Per germline, CDR1 WSHSY and CDR2 SAAADI. V shed 4 bases and J shed 6 bases, with 10 bases lying between them. The CDR3 bases are TGCGCCAGCAGTGTGGGGGGGCTCGAGCAGTACTTC. Translating gives CASSVGGLEQYF.

The chain uses TRBV5-1 and TRBJ2-5; possibly TRBD1 or TRBD2 for D (5 bases each). The V end was cut by 4 bases, the J end by 5 bases, with 18 bases between. The CDR3 covers 15 residues. Germline V gives CDR1 SGHRS, CDR2 YFSETQ. The CDR3 spells CASSAVGTQGETQYF. The CDR3 nucleotides are TGCGCCAGCAGCGCTGTGGGGACGCAAGGGGAGACCCAGTACTTC.

This rearrangement joins TRBV4-1 to TRBJ1-1; D might be TRBD1 (5 bases). The CDR3 has 15 residues. In germline, CDR1 is MGHRA, CDR2 YSYEKL. V shed 3 bases and J shed 1 base, with 12 bases lying between them. The CDR3 is CASSHSGGTNTEAFF. Here the CDR3 DNA reads TGCGCCAGCAGCCATTCCGGGGGTACGAACACTGAAGCTTTCTTT.

DNA of the CDR3: TGTGCCAGCAGTTCGTCCAACGGCGTTGACAGGGGGCGTCCCGGGGAGCTGTTTTTT. It encodes CASSSSNGVDRGRPGELFF. J is TRBJ2-2 and V is TRBV7-8, with TRBD1 identical over 10 bases. The CDR3 is made up of 19 amino acids. Per germline, CDR1 SGHVS and CDR2 FQNEAQ. Trimming removed 6 bases from V and 6 bases from J; junction bases left unmatched: 19.

This sequence joins TRBV7-9 and TRBJ2-1; 9 bases are shared with TRBD2. Germline CDR1 SEHNR, CDR2 FQNEAQ (reference sequence). With 3 bases clipped from V and 7 bases from J, the junction kept 7 bases outside the gene matches. This CDR3 is 15 amino acids long. This CDR3 reads CASSFGLAGVNEQFF. CDR3 nucleotide sequence: TGTGCCAGCAGCTTCGGTTTAGCGGGAGTGAATGAGCAGTTCTTC. The full variable domain, in which reference TRBV7-9 and TRBJ2-1 provide the parts outside the CDR3, is DTGVSQNPRHKITKRGQNVTFRCDPISEHNRLYWYRQTLGQGPEFLTYFQNEAQLEKSRLLSDRFSAERPKGSFSTLEIQRTEQGDSAMYLCASSFGLAGVNEQFFGPGTRLTVL.

The chain recombines TRBV6-1 with TRBJ1-4; D unclear. V was clipped by 0 bases and J by 13 bases, with 12 bases between them. This CDR3 region has 13 residues. Germline CDR1 and CDR2: MNHNS and SASEGT. The CDR3 DNA sequence: TGTGCCAGCAGTGAAGCAGTTGAAATAGTACTGTTTTTT. Its translation: CASSEAVEIVLFF.

V gene TRBV4-1 combines with J gene TRBJ2-1; TRBD2 aligns across 11 bases. Germline loops: CDR1 MGHRA, CDR2 YSYEKL. The CDR3 consists of 18 residues. V lost 3 bases to trimming and J lost 2 bases; unmatched junction nucleotides: 9. The CDR3 DNA reads TGCGCCAGCAGCCAGGTTTTAGCGGGAGGGCTTCCCTACAATGAGCAGTTCTTC. Translated, it gives CASSQVLAGGLPYNEQFF.

The J gene is TRBJ2-1, the V gene TRBV30; 7 nucleotides line up with TRBD2. J lost 7 bases, V lost 2 bases, and 8 bases had no gene match. From germline, CDR1 is GTSNPN and CDR2 SVGIG (reference sequence). There are 14 residues in the CDR3. CDR3 loop: CAWSREGRNNEQFF. CDR3 DNA: TGTGCCTGGAGTAGGGAGGGGAGGAATAATGAGCAGTTCTTC.

This clone was observed a single time. V and J are TRBV10-1 and TRBJ2-3; TRBD2 is a possible D gene (5 bases). V was clipped by 0 bases and J by 3 bases, with 16 bases between them. CDR3 size: 17 residues. Germline V lookup: CDR1 WNHNN, CDR2 SYGVQD (reference sequence). CDR3 sequence: CASSESNAGAVTDTQYF. CDR3 in DNA: TGCGCCAGCAGTGAGTCGAACGCCGGAGCGGTAACAGATACGCAGTATTTT.

The chain carries TRBV19 and TRBJ2-2; tentative D call: TRBD2 (5 bases). The V end was cut by 5 bases, the J end by 1 base, with 14 bases between. Germline values: CDR1 LNHDA, CDR2 SQIVND (reference sequence). The CDR3 sequence is 16 residues long. CDR3 amino acids: CASSWLLGRNTGELFF. CDR3 sequence (DNA): TGTGCCAGTAGTTGGTTGCTTGGGAGGAACACCGGGGAGCTGTTTTTT.

The rearrangement links TRBV15 to TRBJ1-5, with D possibly TRBD1 on 6 matching bases. This CDR3 contains 19 residues. Trimming left V 1 base short and J 6 bases short, with 25 bases between. CDR1 is LNHNV and CDR2 is YYDKDF in the germline V gene (reference sequence). The CDR3 bases are TGTGCCACCAGCAGAGTTAGCGTGAGAAGCAGAACAGGGAGTCAGCCCCAGCATTTT. Its protein product is CATSRVSVRSRTGSQPQHF.

The gene calls are TRBV7-6 and TRBJ2-5; tentatively, D is TRBD1 (6 bases). The V gene lost 2 bases and the J gene lost 6 bases, with 19 bases spanning the gap. The CDR3 loop spans 16 amino acids. CDR1 SGHVS and CDR2 FNYEAQ come from the germline V gene. Written as DNA, the CDR3 is TGTGCCAGCAGCTTAAGGGGGACCCTCACAGGGAAGACCCAGTACTTC. Amino acids: CASSLRGTLTGKTQYF.

The chain joins TRBV6-6 to TRBJ1-4; possible D gene TRBD1, 6 bases. This CDR3 comprises 15 residues. CDR1 MNHNY and CDR2 SVGAGI come from the germline V gene (reference sequence). Trimming pared 7 bases from V and 3 bases from J, leaving 15 bases between. CDR3 DNA sequence: TGTGCCAGCATTGTAAACAGGGCGGCTAATGAAAAACTGTTTTTT. Encoded protein: CASIVNRAANEKLFF.

The chain joins TRBV30 to TRBJ1-5; D remains ambiguous. The ends were cut back, 2 bases at V and 7 bases at J, with 12 bases in the middle. Germline V gene data show CDR1 as GTSNPN and CDR2 as SVGIG (reference sequence). This CDR3 region has 13 residues. The DNA for the CDR3 is TGTGCCTGGAGTAAAGGAAATGGACAGCCCCAGCATTTT. It yields the protein CAWSKGNGQPQHF.

The chain links TRBV14 to TRBJ2-1; 11 positions agree with TRBD1. The V gene end was trimmed by 1 base and the J gene end by 8 bases; junction bases not matched to a gene: 13. The CDR3 is 18 residues long. Germline V gene data show CDR1 as SGHDN and CDR2 as FVKESK. CDR3 region: CASSQGTGGSLRMDEQFF. CDR3 in DNA: TGTGCCAGCAGCCAAGGGACAGGGGGCAGCTTACGGATGGATGAGCAGTTCTTC.

The J gene is TRBJ2-2, the V gene TRBV2, with D tentatively TRBD1 (7 bases). V was cut by 7 bases and J by 6 bases, with 12 bases left in between. Per germline, CDR1 SNHLY and CDR2 FYNNEI. This CDR3 region has 13 residues. The CDR3 is CASKQGGPGELFF. The DNA for the CDR3 is TGTGCCAGCAAGCAGGGGGGCCCCGGGGAGCTGTTTTTT.

The chain recombines TRBV20-1 with TRBJ2-7, with D unclear. This CDR3 comprises 11 residues. Germline CDR1 reads DFQATT; CDR2 reads SNEGSKA (reference sequence). Trimming shortened V by 5 bases and J by 2 bases, and 7 bases separated the two germline ends. CDR3 DNA: TGCAGTGCTCGGCCGCCCTACGAGCAGTACTTC. Its protein product is CSARPPYEQYF.

The rearrangement joins TRBV7-2 to TRBJ2-5; 12 nucleotides align to TRBD2. This CDR3 comprises 15 residues. Trimming cost V 3 bases and J 5 bases; bases outside gene matches: 4. CDR1 and CDR2 (germline): SGHTA, FQGNSA. The chain's CDR3 is CASSFTLAGGETQYF. The CDR3 DNA reads as TGTGCCAGCAGCTTTACGCTAGCGGGAGGGGAGACCCAGTACTTC.

This chain uses TRBV28 with TRBJ2-7; 9 bases line up with TRBD1. Germline CDR1 reads MDHEN; CDR2 reads SYDVKM. V lost 6 bases and J lost 4; bases outside the gene matches: 10. CDR3 length equals 15 residues. CDR3 in DNA: TGTGCCAGCAGGCCGGCGGGACAGGGCTTTTACGAGCAGTACTTC. Amino acids: CASRPAGQGFYEQYF.

CDR3 amino acids: CASTRQDSNQPQHF. CDR3 DNA: TGTGCCAGCACCCGACAGGATAGCAATCAGCCCCAGCATTTT. The V and J genes are TRBV6-1 and TRBJ1-5, with a tentative D call TRBD1 (6 bases). The CDR3 runs 14 residues. CDR1 and CDR2 (germline): MNHNS, SASEGT. Trimming removed 7 bases at V and 0 bases at J, with 10 bases between.

V and J are TRBV5-1 and TRBJ2-2, with 11 bases that match TRBD1. The CDR3 is made up of 16 amino acids. The germline V gene encodes CDR1 SGHRS and CDR2 YFSETQ. The V segment lost 2 bases and the J segment 6 bases; nucleotides outside the gene matches: 6. The CDR3 is CASSFWTGGASGELFF. CDR3 DNA sequence: TGCGCCAGCAGCTTTTGGACAGGGGGCGCCTCCGGGGAGCTGTTTTTT.